Listed below are T cell receptor beta chains from one sample, sequenced in a study of cytomegalovirus exposure and HLA in healthy donors. The repertoire was sequenced with immunoSEQ multiplex PCR; TCRdb's copy has only in-frame clones and lacks some. The repertoire holds around 95,000 clones, under 80% seen once, with roughly a tenth in the top ten. The sample taken for sequencing was PBMCs. These TCRs come from a man aged 30 to 45 in good health and CMV-seropositive. Both conserved end residues are part of each CDR3. D genes are given only for firm matches. Where a row states a size, it is once, few, many or the class of an expanded clone; other rows omit it.

clone size: NA
CDR3 length: 16
J gene: TRBJ2-3
D gene: TRBD2
V gene: TRBV5-6
CDR3 DNA: TGTGCCAGCAGTCTCCGACTAGCGGGGGGTGGAGATACGCAGTATTTT
CDR3 protein: CASSLRLAGGGDTQYF

clone size: NA
CDR3 length: 14
J gene: TRBJ2-4
D gene: NA
V gene: TRBV5-1
CDR3 DNA: TGCGCCAGCAGCTTGGACAGGGCCAAAAACATTCAGTACTTC
CDR3 protein: CASSLDRAKNIQYF

clone size: NA
CDR3 length: 16
J gene: TRBJ1-4
D gene: NA
V gene: TRBV18
CDR3 DNA: TGTGCCAGCTCACCACCGCCGGCAGGTGGTTCGGAAAAACTGTTTTTT
CDR3 protein: CASSPPPAGGSEKLFF

clone size: once
CDR3 length: 12
J gene: TRBJ1-1
D gene: NA
V gene: TRBV10-3
CDR3 DNA: TGTGCCATCAGTGAGGGGCCGATCGAAGCTTTCTTT
CDR3 protein: CAISEGPIEAFF

clone size: NA
CDR3 length: 13
J gene: TRBJ1-4
D gene: NA
V gene: TRBV4-1
CDR3 DNA: TGCGCCAGCAGCAGGGGGACATATGAAAAACTGTTTTTT
CDR3 protein: CASSRGTYEKLFF

clone size: NA
CDR3 length: 14
J gene: TRBJ2-3
D gene: TRBD2
V gene: TRBV4-1
CDR3 DNA: TGCGCCAGCAAAACTAGCGGGTACACAGATACGCAGTATTTT
CDR3 protein: CASKTSGYTDTQYF

clone size: NA
CDR3 length: 13
J gene: TRBJ2-1
D gene: TRBD2
V gene: TRBV29-1
CDR3 DNA: TGCAGCGTTTTCCCGGGACTAGTCAATGAGCAGTTCTTC
CDR3 protein: CSVFPGLVNEQFF

clone size: NA
CDR3 length: 15
J gene: TRBJ2-5
D gene: NA
V gene: TRBV5-1
CDR3 DNA: TGCGCCAGCAGCGCTGACGTAGGCAGGGTGGAGACCCAGTACTTC
CDR3 protein: CASSADVGRVETQYF

clone size: NA
CDR3 length: 19
J gene: TRBJ2-3
D gene: TRBD2
V gene: TRBV4-1
CDR3 DNA: TGCGCCAGCAGCCAAGCCCACCGCGGGGCTAGCGGTAGCACAGATACGCAGTATTTT
CDR3 protein: CASSQAHRGASGSTDTQYF

clone size: NA
CDR3 length: 13
J gene: TRBJ2-1
D gene: NA
V gene: TRBV7-6
CDR3 DNA: TGTGCCTCTACTCCCTGGCCTCGGGATGAGCAGTTCTTC
CDR3 protein: CASTPWPRDEQFF

clone size: once
CDR3 length: 15
J gene: TRBJ1-6
D gene: NA
V gene: TRBV5-1
CDR3 DNA: TGCGCCAGCAGCTTGGACGCAGGGGCGAATTCACCCCTCCACTTT
CDR3 protein: CASSLDAGANSPLHF

clone size: once
CDR3 length: 19
J gene: TRBJ1-5
D gene: TRBD1
V gene: TRBV4-1
CDR3 DNA: TGCGCCAGCAGCCTCGGGACAGGGGGAGGGGAATTCGGGAATCAGCCCCAGCATTTT
CDR3 protein: CASSLGTGGGEFGNQPQHF

clone size: NA
CDR3 length: 15
J gene: TRBJ1-5
D gene: NA
V gene: TRBV1
CDR3 DNA: TGCACCAGCAGCCAATCTACTTTGTTCTATCAGCCCCAGCATTTT
CDR3 protein: CTSSQSTLFYQPQHF

clone size: once
CDR3 length: 15
J gene: TRBJ2-3
D gene: TRBD2
V gene: TRBV7-3
CDR3 DNA: TGTGCCAGCAGCTTAAGGGGTCTAGCGGGGGATACGCAGTATTTT
CDR3 protein: CASSLRGLAGDTQYF

clone size: NA
CDR3 length: 17
J gene: TRBJ1-2
D gene: NA
V gene: TRBV7-9
CDR3 DNA: TGTGCCAGCAGCTTAGTCGGCGACCCCGGGGGGATATATGGCTACACCTTC
CDR3 protein: CASSLVGDPGGIYGYTF

clone size: NA
CDR3 length: 15
J gene: TRBJ2-3
D gene: TRBD2
V gene: TRBV13
CDR3 DNA: TGTGCCAGCAGCTTAGTAGCGGGGGGCACAGATACGCAGTATTTT
CDR3 protein: CASSLVAGGTDTQYF

clone size: NA
CDR3 length: 16
J gene: TRBJ1-2
D gene: TRBD1
V gene: TRBV18
CDR3 DNA: TGTGCCAGCTCTCTCGAACCTGGACAGGTGGGCTATGGCTACACCTTC
CDR3 protein: CASSLEPGQVGYGYTF

clone size: NA
CDR3 length: 16
J gene: TRBJ2-5
D gene: NA
V gene: TRBV5-1
CDR3 DNA: TGCGCCAGCAGCTTGACGTATTCGGGGTACCAAGAGACCCAGTACTTC
CDR3 protein: CASSLTYSGYQETQYF

clone size: NA
CDR3 length: 15
J gene: TRBJ1-2
D gene: NA
V gene: TRBV7-9
CDR3 DNA: TGTGCCAGCAGCTTAGAACAGGGTTACGGCTATGGCTACACCTTC
CDR3 protein: CASSLEQGYGYGYTF

clone size: NA
CDR3 length: 18
J gene: TRBJ1-1
D gene: TRBD1
V gene: TRBV25-1
CDR3 DNA: TGTGCCAGCAGTGATAGGGGAGGACAGGGAGGTCCGCACACTGAAGCTTTCTTT
CDR3 protein: CASSDRGGQGGPHTEAFF

clone size: NA
CDR3 length: 12
J gene: TRBJ1-1
D gene: NA
V gene: TRBV2
CDR3 DNA: TGTGCCAGCATCAGTCAGGGGCCTGAAGCTTTCTTT
CDR3 protein: CASISQGPEAFF

clone size: NA
CDR3 length: 12
J gene: TRBJ1-1
D gene: NA
V gene: TRBV23-1
CDR3 DNA: TGCGCCAGATTCGAGGGGAACACTGAAGCTTTCTTT
CDR3 protein: CARFEGNTEAFF

clone size: few
CDR3 length: 16
J gene: TRBJ1-6
D gene: NA
V gene: TRBV6-6
CDR3 DNA: TGTGCCAGCAGTAGAAGAAACGGACAGTCTAATTCACCCCTCCACTTT
CDR3 protein: CASSRRNGQSNSPLHF

clone size: NA
CDR3 length: 14
J gene: TRBJ1-5
D gene: TRBD1
V gene: TRBV7-2
CDR3 DNA: TGTGCCAGCAGCCTACAGGGGAGGCATCAGCCCCAGCATTTT
CDR3 protein: CASSLQGRHQPQHF

clone size: NA
CDR3 length: 18
J gene: TRBJ2-3
D gene: TRBD1
V gene: TRBV19
CDR3 DNA: TGTGCCAGTAGTATAGGTGTGGGGACAGGGCAGTCATCCCGTACGCAGTATTTT
CDR3 protein: CASSIGVGTGQSSRTQYF

clone size: once
CDR3 length: 12
J gene: TRBJ1-1
D gene: NA
V gene: TRBV9
CDR3 DNA: TGTGCCAGCAACAAAGGCGGCACTGAAGCTTTCTTT
CDR3 protein: CASNKGGTEAFF

clone size: NA
CDR3 length: 15
J gene: TRBJ2-7
D gene: TRBD1
V gene: TRBV11-2
CDR3 DNA: TGTGCCAGCAGCTTAGGGGGTCAGGGGGTCTACGAGCAGTACTTC
CDR3 protein: CASSLGGQGVYEQYF

clone size: NA
CDR3 length: 11
J gene: TRBJ2-2
D gene: NA
V gene: TRBV6-5
CDR3 DNA: TGTGCCAGCATCCATACCGGGGAGCTGTTTTTT
CDR3 protein: CASIHTGELFF

clone size: NA
CDR3 length: 15
J gene: TRBJ2-7
D gene: TRBD1
V gene: TRBV10-3
CDR3 DNA: TGTGCCATCAGCCGGGTCGACAGGGACTCCTACGAGCAGTACTTC
CDR3 protein: CAISRVDRDSYEQYF

clone size: NA
CDR3 length: 13
J gene: TRBJ2-7
D gene: NA
V gene: TRBV29-1
CDR3 DNA: TGCAGCGTTACCGGGACACTGGGTAGGGAGCAGTACTTC
CDR3 protein: CSVTGTLGREQYF

clone size: few
CDR3 length: 15
J gene: TRBJ2-3
D gene: TRBD2
V gene: TRBV6-4
CDR3 DNA: TGTGCCAGCAGTGAGGGAGCGGGGGCCACAGATACGCAGTATTTT
CDR3 protein: CASSEGAGATDTQYF

clone size: NA
CDR3 length: 15
J gene: TRBJ1-4
D gene: TRBD1
V gene: TRBV19
CDR3 DNA: TGTGCCAGTGGCCTCTCCGGGACAGGGAATGAAAAACTGTTTTTT
CDR3 protein: CASGLSGTGNEKLFF

clone size: NA
CDR3 length: 17
J gene: TRBJ1-2
D gene: NA
V gene: TRBV6-1
CDR3 DNA: TGTGCCAGCAGTGAGACCACCTCCAGGGAACCTAACTATGGCTACACCTTC
CDR3 protein: CASSETTSREPNYGYTF

clone size: NA
CDR3 length: 13
J gene: TRBJ1-2
D gene: NA
V gene: TRBV9
CDR3 DNA: TGTGCCAGCAGCGCCCAGGGGATCTATGGCTACACCTTC
CDR3 protein: CASSAQGIYGYTF

clone size: NA
CDR3 length: 14
J gene: TRBJ1-1
D gene: TRBD1
V gene: TRBV7-3
CDR3 DNA: TGTGCCAGCAGCCCACGGCTCGACAGGGCTGAAGCTTTCTTT
CDR3 protein: CASSPRLDRAEAFF

clone size: NA
CDR3 length: 18
J gene: TRBJ2-6
D gene: TRBD1
V gene: TRBV7-9
CDR3 DNA: TGTTCCAGCAGCCCAGATCTACGACAGGGACAACGGGCCAACGTCCTGACTTTC
CDR3 protein: CSSSPDLRQGQRANVLTF

clone size: NA
CDR3 length: 10
J gene: TRBJ2-5
D gene: NA
V gene: TRBV30
CDR3 DNA: TGTGCCTGGAGCCGAGGGACCCAGTACTTC
CDR3 protein: CAWSRGTQYF

clone size: NA
CDR3 length: 13
J gene: TRBJ1-2
D gene: TRBD1
V gene: TRBV10-3
CDR3 DNA: TGTGCCATAAAACCGGGACAGCGAACGGGCTACACCTTC
CDR3 protein: CAIKPGQRTGYTF

clone size: NA
CDR3 length: 13
J gene: TRBJ2-4
D gene: NA
V gene: TRBV7-3
CDR3 DNA: TGTGCCAGCAGCTTAAGAACGGCCAGGGTGCCGTACTTC
CDR3 protein: CASSLRTARVPYF

clone size: NA
CDR3 length: 17
J gene: TRBJ2-1
D gene: NA
V gene: TRBV5-4
CDR3 DNA: TGTGCCAGCAGCTTGGCAGGGGTTAGGGGGGGGGCAGATGAGCAGTTCTTC
CDR3 protein: CASSLAGVRGGADEQFF

clone size: NA
CDR3 length: 13
J gene: TRBJ2-7
D gene: NA
V gene: TRBV27
CDR3 DNA: TGTGCCAGCAACTTGGGAGGAGGGAACGAGCAGTACTTC
CDR3 protein: CASNLGGGNEQYF

clone size: NA
CDR3 length: 15
J gene: TRBJ2-7
D gene: NA
V gene: TRBV27
CDR3 DNA: TGTGCCAGCAGTTTAACGGGGGTAGTCCCCTACGAGCAGTACTTC
CDR3 protein: CASSLTGVVPYEQYF

clone size: NA
CDR3 length: 18
J gene: TRBJ1-1
D gene: TRBD1
V gene: TRBV30
CDR3 DNA: TGTGCCTGGAGATTATGGTCGGGACAGGGGGCGGGGGACACTGAAGCTTTCTTT
CDR3 protein: CAWRLWSGQGAGDTEAFF

clone size: NA
CDR3 length: 13
J gene: TRBJ1-4
D gene: NA
V gene: TRBV6-6
CDR3 DNA: TGTGCCAGCAGTTCTTCAGGGGAGGAAAAACTGTTTTTT
CDR3 protein: CASSSSGEEKLFF

clone size: NA
CDR3 length: 14
J gene: TRBJ1-1
D gene: TRBD1
V gene: TRBV30
CDR3 DNA: TGTGCCTGGACGGGGTTGACAGGGGCGAATGAAGCTTTCTTT
CDR3 protein: CAWTGLTGANEAFF

clone size: NA
CDR3 length: 14
J gene: TRBJ1-5
D gene: TRBD1
V gene: TRBV30
CDR3 DNA: TGTGCCTGGAGCCCCGGGACAGGGAATCAGCCCCAGCATTTT
CDR3 protein: CAWSPGTGNQPQHF

clone size: NA
CDR3 length: 16
J gene: TRBJ1-2
D gene: TRBD1
V gene: TRBV4-3
CDR3 DNA: TGCGCCAGCAGCCAAGGCTCGGGACAGGGAGACTATGGCTACACCTTC
CDR3 protein: CASSQGSGQGDYGYTF

clone size: NA
CDR3 length: 14
J gene: TRBJ2-3
D gene: NA
V gene: TRBV2
CDR3 DNA: TGTGCCAGCACCCCAGGAAGCTGGACAGATACGCAGTATTTT
CDR3 protein: CASTPGSWTDTQYF

clone size: NA
CDR3 length: 12
J gene: TRBJ1-5
D gene: NA
V gene: TRBV28
CDR3 DNA: TGTGCCAGCACCACAGCCAATCGGCCCCAGCATTTT
CDR3 protein: CASTTANRPQHF

clone size: once
CDR3 length: 15
J gene: TRBJ1-4
D gene: NA
V gene: TRBV7-8
CDR3 DNA: TGTGCCAGCAGCGCATCAACAGGGTACGGTGAAAAACTGTTTTTT
CDR3 protein: CASSASTGYGEKLFF

clone size: NA
CDR3 length: 15
J gene: TRBJ1-3
D gene: TRBD1
V gene: TRBV10-3
CDR3 DNA: TGTGCCATCTCCGGGACAGCCTCCTCTGGAAACACCATATATTTT
CDR3 protein: CAISGTASSGNTIYF